The clone carrying this T cell receptor beta chain was seen ten or more times. This specimen belongs to a study of cytomegalovirus exposure and HLA in healthy donors. Study-level background: An earlier analysis found roughly 110 million unique TCR beta sequences from about 190 million T cells.

It was with 60 Vbeta and 13 Jbeta primers that the PCR ran. Original processing methods: Unique TCR beta chains numbered approximately 80 million in a later analysis, with approximately 10 million shared. Produced via immunoSEQ multiplex PCR; TCRdb's table is partial and in-frame only. For V, J and clone size, that table is used; D and trimming come from the DNA. The repertoire holds about 130,000 clones, with less than 10% as singletons. Sequencing input: PBMCs. This clonotype was sampled from a man in his fifties in good health and CMV-seronegative.

The CDR3: CASSSDGYYGYTF. As DNA, the CDR3 is TGTGCCAGCAGTTCTGACGGGTACTATGGCTACACCTTC. This chain links TRBV6-6 with TRBJ1-2; D gene ambiguous. This CDR3 is 13 amino acids long. Trimming left V 4 bases short and J 3 bases short, with 9 bases between. Looked up from germline, CDR1 is MNHNY and CDR2 is SVGAGI (reference sequence).